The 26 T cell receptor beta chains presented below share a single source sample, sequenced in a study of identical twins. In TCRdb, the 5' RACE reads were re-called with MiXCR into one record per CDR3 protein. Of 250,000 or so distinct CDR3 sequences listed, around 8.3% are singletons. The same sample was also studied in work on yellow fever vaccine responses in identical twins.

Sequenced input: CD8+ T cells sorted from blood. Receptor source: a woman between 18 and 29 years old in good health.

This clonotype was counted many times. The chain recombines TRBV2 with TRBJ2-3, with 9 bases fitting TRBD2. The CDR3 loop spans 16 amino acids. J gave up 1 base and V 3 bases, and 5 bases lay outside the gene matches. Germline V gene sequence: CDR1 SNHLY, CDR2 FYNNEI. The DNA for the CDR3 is TGTGCCAGCAGTGACACTAGCGGGCCAGGCACAGATACGCAGTATTTT. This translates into CASSDTSGPGTDTQYF.

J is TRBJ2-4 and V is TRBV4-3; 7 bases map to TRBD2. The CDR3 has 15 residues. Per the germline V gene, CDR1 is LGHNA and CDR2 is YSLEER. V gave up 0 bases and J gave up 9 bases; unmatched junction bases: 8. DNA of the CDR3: TGCGCCAGCAGCCAAGATAGGCGGGAGCCCGTCATTCAGTACTTC. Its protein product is CASSQDRREPVIQYF.

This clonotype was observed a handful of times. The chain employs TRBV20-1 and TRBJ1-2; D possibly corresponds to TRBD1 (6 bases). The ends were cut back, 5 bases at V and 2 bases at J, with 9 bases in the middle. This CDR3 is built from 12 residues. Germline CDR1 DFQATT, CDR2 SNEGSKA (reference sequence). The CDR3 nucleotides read TGCAGTGCTCATGGACAGAACTATGGCTACACCTTC. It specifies CSAHGQNYGYTF.

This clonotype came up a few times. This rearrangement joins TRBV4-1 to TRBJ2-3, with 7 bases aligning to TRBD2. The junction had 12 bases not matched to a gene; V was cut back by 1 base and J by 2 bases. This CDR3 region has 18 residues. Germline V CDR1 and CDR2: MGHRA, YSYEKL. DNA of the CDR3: TGCGCCAGCAGCCAAGTACTTCAGGCGGGACTACACACAGATACGCAGTATTTT. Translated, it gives CASSQVLQAGLHTDTQYF.

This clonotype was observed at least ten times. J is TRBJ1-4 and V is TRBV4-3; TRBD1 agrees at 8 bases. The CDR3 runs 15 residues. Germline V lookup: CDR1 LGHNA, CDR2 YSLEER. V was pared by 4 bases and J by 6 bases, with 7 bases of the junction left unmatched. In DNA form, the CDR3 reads TGCGCCAGCAGCCCACGGACAGGGCGGGATGAAAAACTGTTTTTT. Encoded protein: CASSPRTGRDEKLFF.

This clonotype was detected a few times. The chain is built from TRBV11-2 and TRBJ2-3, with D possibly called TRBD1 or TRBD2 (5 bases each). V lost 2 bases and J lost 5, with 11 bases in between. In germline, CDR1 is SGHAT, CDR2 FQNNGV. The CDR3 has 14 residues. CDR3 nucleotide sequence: TGTGCCAGCAGCTTATGGAGAGGGGTAGATACGCAGTATTTT. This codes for CASSLWRGVDTQYF.

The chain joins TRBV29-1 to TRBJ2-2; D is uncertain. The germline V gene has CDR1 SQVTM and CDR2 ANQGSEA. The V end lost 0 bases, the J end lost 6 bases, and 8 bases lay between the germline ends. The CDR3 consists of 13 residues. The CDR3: CSVEEKNPGELFF. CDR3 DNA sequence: TGCAGCGTTGAAGAAAAAAACCCCGGGGAGCTGTTTTTT.

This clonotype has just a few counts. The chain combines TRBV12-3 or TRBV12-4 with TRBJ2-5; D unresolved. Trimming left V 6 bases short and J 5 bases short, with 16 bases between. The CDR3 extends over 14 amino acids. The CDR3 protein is CASSEGLERETQYF. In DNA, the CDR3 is TGTGCCAGCAGCGAAGGGTTGGAAAGGGAGACCCAGTACTTC.

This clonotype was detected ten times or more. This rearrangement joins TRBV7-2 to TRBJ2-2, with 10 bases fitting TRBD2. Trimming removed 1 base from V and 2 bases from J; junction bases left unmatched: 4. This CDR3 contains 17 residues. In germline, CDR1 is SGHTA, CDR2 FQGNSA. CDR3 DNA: TGTGCCAGCAGCTTAGGACCTAGCGGGAGTAACACCGGGGAGCTGTTTTTT. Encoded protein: CASSLGPSGSNTGELFF.

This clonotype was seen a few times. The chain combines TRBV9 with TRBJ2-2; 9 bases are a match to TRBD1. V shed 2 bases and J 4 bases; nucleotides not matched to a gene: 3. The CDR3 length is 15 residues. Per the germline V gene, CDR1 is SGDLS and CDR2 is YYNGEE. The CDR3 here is CASSVGTGSTGELFF. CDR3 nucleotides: TGTGCCAGCAGCGTGGGGACAGGGAGCACCGGGGAGCTGTTTTTT.

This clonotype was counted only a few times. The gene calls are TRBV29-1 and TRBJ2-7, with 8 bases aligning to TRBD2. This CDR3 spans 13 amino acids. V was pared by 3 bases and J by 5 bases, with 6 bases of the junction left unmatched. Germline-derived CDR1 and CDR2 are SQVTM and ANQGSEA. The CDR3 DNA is TGCAGCGTTGACGGGGGGGCGTTCCACGAGCAGTACTTC. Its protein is CSVDGGAFHEQYF.

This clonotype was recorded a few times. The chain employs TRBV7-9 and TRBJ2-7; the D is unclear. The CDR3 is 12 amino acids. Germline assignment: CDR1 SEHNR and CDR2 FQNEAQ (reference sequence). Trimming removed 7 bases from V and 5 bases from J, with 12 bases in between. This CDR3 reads CASTLGTHEQYF. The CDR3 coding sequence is TGTGCCAGCACCCTAGGAACCCACGAGCAGTACTTC.

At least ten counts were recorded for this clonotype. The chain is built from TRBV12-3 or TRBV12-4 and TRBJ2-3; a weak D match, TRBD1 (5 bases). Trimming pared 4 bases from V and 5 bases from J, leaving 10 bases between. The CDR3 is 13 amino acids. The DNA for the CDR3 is TGTGCCAGCAGTTCCAGGGTAATAGATACGCAGTATTTT. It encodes CASSSRVIDTQYF.

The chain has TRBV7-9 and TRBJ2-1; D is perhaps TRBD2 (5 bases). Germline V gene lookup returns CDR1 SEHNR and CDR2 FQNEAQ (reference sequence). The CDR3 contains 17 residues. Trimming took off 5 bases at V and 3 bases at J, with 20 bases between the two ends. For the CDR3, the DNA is TGTGCCAGCAGCCCTTCTGGGTCGGGTCGGGACTACAATGAGCAGTTCTTC. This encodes CASSPSGSGRDYNEQFF.

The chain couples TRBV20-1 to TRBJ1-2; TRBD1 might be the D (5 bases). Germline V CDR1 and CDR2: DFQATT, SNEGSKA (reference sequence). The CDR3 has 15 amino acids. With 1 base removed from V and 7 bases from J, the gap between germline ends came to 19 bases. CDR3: CSARVFSGRETGYTF. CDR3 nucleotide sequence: TGCAGTGCTAGAGTTTTCTCTGGCAGGGAGACTGGCTACACCTTC.

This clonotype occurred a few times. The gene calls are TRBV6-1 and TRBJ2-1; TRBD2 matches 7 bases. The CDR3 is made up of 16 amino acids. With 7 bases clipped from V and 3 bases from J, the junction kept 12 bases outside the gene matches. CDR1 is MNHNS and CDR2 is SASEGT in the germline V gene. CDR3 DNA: TGTGCCAGCAATACCCTCACTAGCGCGATCTACAATGAGCAGTTCTTC. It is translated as CASNTLTSAIYNEQFF.

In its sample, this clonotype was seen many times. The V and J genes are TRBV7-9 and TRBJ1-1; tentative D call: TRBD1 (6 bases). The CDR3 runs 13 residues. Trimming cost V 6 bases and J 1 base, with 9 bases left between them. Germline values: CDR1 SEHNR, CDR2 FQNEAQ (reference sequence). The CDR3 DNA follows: TGTGCCAGCAGAACGGACAGGAACACTGAAGCTTTCTTT. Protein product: CASRTDRNTEAFF.

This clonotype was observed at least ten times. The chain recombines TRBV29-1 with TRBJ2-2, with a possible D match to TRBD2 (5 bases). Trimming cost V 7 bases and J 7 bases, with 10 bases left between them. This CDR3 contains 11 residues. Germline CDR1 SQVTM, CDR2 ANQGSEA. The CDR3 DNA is TGCAGCGGGATGGAGGACGGGGAGCTGTTTTTT. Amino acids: CSGMEDGELFF.

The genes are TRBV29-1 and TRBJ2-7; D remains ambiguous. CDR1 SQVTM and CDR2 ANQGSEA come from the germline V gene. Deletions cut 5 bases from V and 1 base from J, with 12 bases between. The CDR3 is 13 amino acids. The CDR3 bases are TGCAGCGTTCGCAGGACCCTTTCCTACGAGCAGTACTTC. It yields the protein CSVRRTLSYEQYF.

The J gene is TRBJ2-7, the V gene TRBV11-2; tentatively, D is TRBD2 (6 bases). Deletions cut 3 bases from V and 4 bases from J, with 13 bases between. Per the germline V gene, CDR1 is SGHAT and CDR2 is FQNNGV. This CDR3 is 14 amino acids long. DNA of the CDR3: TGTGCCAGCAGCTTCGGCGGGGACCCTTACGAGCAGTACTTC. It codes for CASSFGGDPYEQYF. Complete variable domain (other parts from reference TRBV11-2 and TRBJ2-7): EAGVAQSPRYKIIEKRQSVAFWCNPISGHATLYWYQQILGQGPKLLIQFQNNGVVDDSQLPKDRFSAERLKGVDSTLKIQPAKLEDSAVYLCASSFGGDPYEQYFGPGTRLTVT.

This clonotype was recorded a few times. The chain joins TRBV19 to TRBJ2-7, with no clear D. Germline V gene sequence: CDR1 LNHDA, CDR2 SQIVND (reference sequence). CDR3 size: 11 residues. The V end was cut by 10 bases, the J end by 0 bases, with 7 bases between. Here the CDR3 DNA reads TGTGCCACCCGGAGCTCCTACGAGCAGTACTTC. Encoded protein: CATRSSYEQYF.

In DNA, the CDR3 is TGCGCCAGCAGCTCGGAAGTCCGCTCCTACAATGAGCAGTTCTTC. It encodes CASSSEVRSYNEQFF. This chain links TRBV5-1 with TRBJ2-1; no reliable D call. Germline V gene sequence: CDR1 SGHRS, CDR2 YFSETQ. V lost 3 bases to trimming and J lost 0 bases, with 10 bases between them. This CDR3 comprises 15 residues.

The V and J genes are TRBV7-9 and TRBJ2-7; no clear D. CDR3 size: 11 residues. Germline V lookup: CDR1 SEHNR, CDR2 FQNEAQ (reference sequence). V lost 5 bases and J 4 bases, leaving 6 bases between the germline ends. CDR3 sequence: CASSLQYEQYF. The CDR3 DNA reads TGTGCCAGCAGCCTACAATACGAGCAGTACTTC.

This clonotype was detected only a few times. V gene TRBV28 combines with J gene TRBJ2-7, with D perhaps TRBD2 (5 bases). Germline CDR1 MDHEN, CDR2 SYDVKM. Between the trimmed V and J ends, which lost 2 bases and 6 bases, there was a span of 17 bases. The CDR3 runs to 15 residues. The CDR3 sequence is CASSLIQRSNGEQYF. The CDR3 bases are TGTGCCAGCAGTTTAATTCAGCGGAGCAACGGCGAGCAGTACTTC.

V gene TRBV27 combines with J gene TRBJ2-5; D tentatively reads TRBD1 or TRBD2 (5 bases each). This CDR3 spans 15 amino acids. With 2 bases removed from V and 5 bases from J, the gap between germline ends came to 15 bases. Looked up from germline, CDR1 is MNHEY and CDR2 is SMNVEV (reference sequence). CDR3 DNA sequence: TGTGCCAGCAGTTTAGAGGGGCTAGCCTGGGAGACCCAGTACTTC. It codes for CASSLEGLAWETQYF.

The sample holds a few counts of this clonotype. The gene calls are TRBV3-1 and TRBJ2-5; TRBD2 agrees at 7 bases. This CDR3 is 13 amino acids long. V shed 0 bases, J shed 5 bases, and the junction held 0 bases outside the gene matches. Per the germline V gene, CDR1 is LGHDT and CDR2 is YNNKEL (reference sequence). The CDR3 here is CASSQELAETQYF. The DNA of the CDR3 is TGTGCCAGCAGCCAAGAACTAGCGGAGACCCAGTACTTC.